The 2 T cell receptor beta chains below were found in one sample sequenced in a study of T cell responses to AZD1222 COVID-19 vaccine. The data were produced by immunoSEQ multiplex PCR, yet TCRdb's version contains in-frame clones alone and is incomplete. The sample consists of 95,000 to 150,000 clones, around 92% of them appearing once. Sequencing used peripheral blood, obtained on day 0 of AZD1222 vaccination. These TCRs come from an adult in good health.

This chain links TRBV7-9 with TRBJ2-1; D not resolved. CDR1 SEHNR and CDR2 FQNEAQ come from the germline V gene (reference sequence). This CDR3 is 13 amino acids long. Deletions cut 5 bases from V and 4 bases from J, with 9 bases between. The CDR3 reads CASSPPNYNEQFF. In DNA form, the CDR3 reads TGTGCCAGCAGCCCACCGAATTACAATGAGCAGTTCTTC.

This chain connects TRBV7-2 to TRBJ2-6, with a tentative D call TRBD1 (5 bases). Trimming cost V 7 bases and J 4 bases, with 14 bases left between them. In germline, CDR1 is SGHTA, CDR2 FQGNSA. The CDR3 runs 15 residues. The CDR3 coding sequence is TGTGCCAGCACAGGGAATCAGACCGGGGCCAACGTCCTGACTTTC. This sequence encodes CASTGNQTGANVLTF.